The 23 T cell receptor beta chains below all came from one sample that was sequenced in a study of cytomegalovirus exposure and HLA in healthy donors. The study ran its PCR with 60 Vbeta and 13 Jbeta primers. Here immunoSEQ multiplex PCR was the method, and the copy in TCRdb shows in-frame clones only, minus some. This table has more than 100,000 clones, roughly 80% appearing once. Specimen: PBMCs. These receptors came from a female donor in good health and CMV-seropositive.

This clone was counted only a few times. The chain uses TRBV19 and TRBJ1-5, with TRBD1 matching over 7 bases. CDR3 length equals 14 residues. Trimming cost V 7 bases and J 4 bases; bases outside gene matches: 7. CDR1 is LNHDA, CDR2 SQIVND, per germline (reference sequence). This CDR3 is CASNPGQANQPQHF. The CDR3 nucleotides read TGTGCCAGTAACCCCGGACAGGCTAATCAGCCCCAGCATTTT.

The chain has TRBV19 and TRBJ2-3, with D possibly matching TRBD2 (7 bases). The V end was cut by 3 bases, the J end by 2 bases, with 9 bases between. The length of the CDR3 is 14 residues. Germline CDR1 is LNHDA and CDR2 is SQIVND (reference sequence). The CDR3 DNA sequence: TGTGCCAGTAGTATGGGGGGGGCCACAGATACGCAGTATTTT. Translated: CASSMGGATDTQYF.

The gene calls are TRBV6-5 and TRBJ2-5; possible D gene TRBD2, 5 bases. Trimming shortened V by 2 bases and J by 2 bases, and 6 bases separated the two germline ends. The CDR3 runs 13 residues. Germline CDR1 MNHEY, CDR2 SVGAGI. CDR3 residues: CASSYGEQETQYF. CDR3 DNA: TGTGCCAGCAGTTACGGGGAGCAAGAGACCCAGTACTTC.

The chain uses TRBV5-5 and TRBJ1-3, with D possibly being TRBD1 (5 bases). V was clipped by 4 bases and J by 4 bases, with 6 bases between them. This CDR3 comprises 12 residues. Germline CDR1 is SGHKS and CDR2 is YYEKEE (reference sequence). CDR3 protein: CASSRQGNTIYF. Written as DNA, the CDR3 is TGTGCCAGCAGCAGACAGGGAAACACCATATATTTT.

The chain recombines TRBV7-8 with TRBJ1-1; 7 bases agree with TRBD1. Germline assignment: CDR1 SGHVS and CDR2 FQNEAQ. The V gene end was trimmed by 5 bases and the J gene end by 4 bases; junction bases not matched to a gene: 4. This CDR3 contains 13 residues. This CDR3 is CASSVQGPTEAFF. CDR3 DNA sequence: TGTGCCAGCAGCGTACAGGGGCCCACTGAAGCTTTCTTT. Variable domain in full (rest from reference TRBV7-8 and TRBJ1-1): GAGVSQSPRYKVAKRGQDVALRCDPISGHVSLFWYQQALGQGPEFLTYFQNEAQLDKSGLPSDRFFAERPEGSVSTLKIQRTQQEDSAVYLCASSVQGPTEAFFGQGTRLTVV.

The chain recombines TRBV18 with TRBJ1-4; D is ambiguous. In germline, CDR1 is KGHSH, CDR2 LQKENI. The V end was cut by 3 bases, the J end by 7 bases, with 15 bases between. The length of the CDR3 is 15 residues. CDR3 residues: CASSPRAQTGEKLFF. The CDR3 bases are TGTGCCAGCTCACCGCGGGCCCAGACGGGTGAAAAACTGTTTTTT.

The chain employs TRBV5-1 and TRBJ1-1; TRBD1 aligns across 7 bases. There are 13 residues in the CDR3. The V gene end was trimmed by 0 bases and the J gene end by 8 bases; junction bases not matched to a gene: 4. Germline CDR1 and CDR2: SGHRS and YFSETQ. The CDR3 region has the DNA TGCGCCAGCAGCTTGGGACAGGGTGGGGAAGCTTTCTTT. This gives the protein CASSLGQGGEAFF.

The chain links TRBV10-3 to TRBJ1-2; 7 positions agree with TRBD1. Trimming cost V 4 bases and J 3 bases; bases outside gene matches: 2. CDR1 is ENHRY, CDR2 SYGVKD, per germline. This CDR3 region has 13 residues. The CDR3 DNA sequence: TGTGCCATCAGTGTCAGGGGGGACTATGGCTACACCTTC. Translated: CAISVRGDYGYTF.

The chain couples TRBV16 to TRBJ2-2; 9 bases match TRBD1. The CDR3 is made up of 17 amino acids. Per germline, CDR1 KGHSY and CDR2 FQNENV. The ends lost 0 bases at V and 2 bases at J; junction bases unmatched: 4. CDR3 region: CASSQSGTGGNTGELFF. The CDR3 DNA is TGTGCCAGCAGCCAATCCGGTACAGGGGGCAACACCGGGGAGCTGTTTTTT.

The chain couples TRBV4-3 to TRBJ1-2, with D uncertain. Germline lookup yields CDR1 LGHNA and CDR2 YSLEER. V lost 0 bases and J lost 0, with 8 bases in between. There are 15 residues in the CDR3. The CDR3 region has the DNA TGCGCCAGCAGCCAAGAGCCGGGATCTAACTATGGCTACACCTTC. Translation gives CASSQEPGSNYGYTF.

The chain uses TRBV28 and TRBJ1-1; TRBD1 agrees at 8 bases. The length of the CDR3 is 16 residues. V gave up 3 bases and J gave up 1 base; unmatched junction bases: 7. The germline V gene has CDR1 MDHEN and CDR2 SYDVKM. The CDR3 DNA follows: TGTGCCAGCAGTTTCGTGGCAGGGGGCAGGAACACTGAAGCTTTCTTT. Its protein is CASSFVAGGRNTEAFF. Full variable domain (remainder filled in from reference TRBV28 and TRBJ1-1): DVKVTQSSRYLVKRTGEKVFLECVQDMDHENMFWYRQDPGLGLRLIYFSYDVKMKEKGDIPEGYSVSREKKERFSLILESASTNQTSMYLCASSFVAGGRNTEAFFGQGTRLTVV.

The V gene is TRBV2, the J gene TRBJ1-5; 9 nucleotides line up with TRBD1. The V gene's germline CDR1 is SNHLY and CDR2 FYNNEI. The junction had 10 bases not matched to a gene; V was cut back by 6 bases and J by 7 bases. The CDR3 has 15 residues. The chain's CDR3 is CASSGQGPLRQPQHF. CDR3 sequence (DNA): TGTGCCAGCAGCGGACAGGGGCCCCTTCGGCAGCCCCAGCATTTT.

The chain has TRBV7-3 and TRBJ2-1, with 10 nucleotides matching TRBD2. The ends lost 5 bases at V and 3 bases at J; junction bases unmatched: 4. The germline gives CDR1 SGHTA, CDR2 FQGTGA. The CDR3 has 15 residues. CDR3 sequence: CASSQSSGGYNEQFF. The DNA for the CDR3 is TGTGCCAGCAGCCAATCTAGCGGGGGCTACAATGAGCAGTTCTTC.

The gene calls are TRBV7-8 and TRBJ2-6, with 8 nucleotides matching TRBD1. The CDR3 consists of 18 residues. J was trimmed by 2 bases and V by 4 bases; bases with no gene match: 10. Germline CDR1 reads SGHVS; CDR2 reads FQNEAQ. The chain's CDR3 is CASSYRPSQGAGANVLTF. The CDR3 bases are TGTGCCAGCAGCTACCGACCATCACAGGGGGCTGGGGCCAACGTCCTGACTTTC.

The V gene is TRBV6-1, the J gene TRBJ1-1; TRBD1 agrees at 8 bases. Germline assignment: CDR1 MNHNS and CDR2 SASEGT. V shed 7 bases and J 5 bases; nucleotides not matched to a gene: 21. The CDR3 contains 18 residues. The CDR3 DNA is TGTGCCAGCACCGAAGCGGCATCAGGGGGCGCGAGGTGGACTGAAGCTTTCTTT. This encodes CASTEAASGGARWTEAFF.

The V gene is TRBV7-3, the J gene TRBJ2-1; 7 nucleotides align to TRBD2. Per the germline V gene, CDR1 is SGHTA and CDR2 is FQGTGA. The CDR3 is made up of 15 amino acids. Trimming removed 2 bases from V and 4 bases from J; junction bases left unmatched: 5. The CDR3 DNA reads TGTGCCAGCAGCTTATGGGCTAGCGGATACAATGAGCAGTTCTTC. Protein: CASSLWASGYNEQFF.

The chain links TRBV11-1 to TRBJ1-2, with D perhaps TRBD1 (6 bases). CDR3 size: 16 residues. The ends were cut back, 2 bases at V and 10 bases at J, with 23 bases in the middle. Germline CDR1 and CDR2: SGHAT and FQDESV (reference sequence). The CDR3 protein is CASSLYGTIGQTDYTF. The CDR3 nucleotides are TGTGCCAGCAGCTTATACGGGACCATTGGACAGACTGACTACACCTTC.

The chain is built from TRBV11-3 and TRBJ2-7; no clear D. This CDR3 has 13 amino acids. Trimming stripped 5 bases from V and 5 bases from J, with 13 bases between. Germline V gives CDR1 SGHNT, CDR2 YENEEA. CDR3 loop: CASSLGLAHEQYF. As DNA, the CDR3 is TGTGCCAGCAGCCTAGGTTTGGCCCACGAGCAGTACTTC.

The chain uses TRBV11-2 and TRBJ2-2; TRBD1 is a possible D gene (6 bases). This CDR3 comprises 15 residues. Germline CDR1 is SGHAT and CDR2 is FQNNGV. The ends were cut back, 1 base at V and 7 bases at J, with 13 bases in the middle. The chain's CDR3 is CASSLGGGRGGELFF. The CDR3 DNA follows: TGTGCCAGCAGCTTAGGAGGGGGAAGGGGCGGGGAGCTGTTTTTT.

This clone was counted between two and nine times. The J gene is TRBJ1-3, the V gene TRBV28, with 8 positions matching TRBD1. Germline CDR1 is MDHEN and CDR2 is SYDVKM. The J segment lost 4 bases and the V segment lost 8 bases, leaving 7 bases of the junction unmatched. CDR3 size: 14 residues. CDR3 in amino acids: CASGATGGGNTIYF. For the CDR3, the DNA is TGTGCCAGCGGAGCTACAGGGGGAGGAAACACCATATATTTT.

The table lists this clone with a few counts. V and J are TRBV7-2 and TRBJ2-1; D unresolved. The CDR3 consists of 12 residues. The V end was cut by 6 bases, the J end by 5 bases, with 8 bases between. Looked up from germline, CDR1 is SGHTA and CDR2 is FQGNSA. The CDR3 nucleotides are TGTGCCAGCAGAACTCAGGACAATGAGCAGTTCTTC. Protein: CASRTQDNEQFF.

The V call is TRBV18, the J call TRBJ2-7; a possible D gene is TRBD2 (6 bases). This CDR3 region has 16 residues. The ends were cut back, 0 bases at V and 0 bases at J, with 12 bases in the middle. Germline V CDR1 and CDR2: KGHSH, LQKENI. CDR3 DNA sequence: TGTGCCAGCTCACCACCTTGGGGGGTTGGCTCCTACGAGCAGTACTTC. It specifies CASSPPWGVGSYEQYF.

This chain uses TRBV7-9 with TRBJ1-6; TRBD1 matches at 7 bases. This CDR3 contains 16 residues. The J segment lost 14 bases and the V segment lost 5 bases, leaving 18 bases of the junction unmatched. CDR1 and CDR2 from the germline V gene are SEHNR and FQNEAQ (reference sequence). The CDR3: CASSPERGGSQLTLHF. The CDR3 DNA reads as TGTGCCAGCAGCCCTGAAAGAGGGGGCTCCCAATTGACCCTCCACTTT.